This T cell receptor beta chain originates from a study of read filtering for tumor transcriptome and immune sequencing. The germline gives CDR1 SGHDT, CDR2 YYEEEE. V gave up 4 bases and J gave up 10 bases, with 14 bases separating them. This CDR3 has 12 residues. This library used about 400 ng RNA and molecular barcoded adaptors spanning alpha/delta and beta/gamma chains. TCRdb fed the reads into MiXCR, producing one record per CDR3 protein. The data hold around 140,000 distinct CDR3 sequences, with approximately 13% observed a single time. The sample holds many counts of this clonotype. Specimen: a population of CD138-negative cells sorted from bone marrow. The gene calls are TRBV5-6 and TRBJ1-1, with D perhaps TRBD1 (6 bases). The clonotype was recovered from a donor older than 35 with multiple myeloma. Written as DNA, the CDR3 is TGTGCCAGCAGCCCCGTCAGGGGACGAGCTTTCTTT. Translated: CASSPVRGRAFF.